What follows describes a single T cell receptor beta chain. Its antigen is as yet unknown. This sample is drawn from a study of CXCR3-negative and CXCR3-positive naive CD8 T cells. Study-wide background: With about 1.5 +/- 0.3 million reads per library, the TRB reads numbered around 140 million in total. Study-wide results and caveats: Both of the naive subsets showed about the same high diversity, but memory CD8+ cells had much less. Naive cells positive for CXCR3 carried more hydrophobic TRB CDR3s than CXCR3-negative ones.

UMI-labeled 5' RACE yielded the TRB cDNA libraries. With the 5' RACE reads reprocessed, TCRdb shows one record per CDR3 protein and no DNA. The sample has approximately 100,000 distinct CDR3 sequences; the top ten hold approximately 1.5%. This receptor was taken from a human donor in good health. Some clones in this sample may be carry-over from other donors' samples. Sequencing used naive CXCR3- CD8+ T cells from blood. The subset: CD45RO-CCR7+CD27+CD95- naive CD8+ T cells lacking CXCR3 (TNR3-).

The CDR3 sequence is CASSPPAGGPNEQFF. The V call is TRBV19, the J call TRBJ2-1; TCRdb designates TRBD2, a call that cannot be tested without DNA. CDR1 is LNHDA, CDR2 SQIVND, per germline (reference sequence). The CDR3 length is 15 residues.